This T cell receptor beta chain was profiled in a study of OX40 agonist ivuxolimab in advanced cancers. Study overall: Dose-escalation patients had hepatocellular carcinoma, melanoma, renal cell or head and neck cancer.

Samples of blood were obtained at baseline, on cycle 4 day 1, and on cycle 7 day 1. Per germline, CDR1 SGHAT and CDR2 FQNNGV. The CDR3 loop spans 17 amino acids. Trimming took 4 bases from V and 6 from J; bases not matched to a gene: 12. TCRdb's copy holds only in-frame clones and misses some; the assay was immunoSEQ multiplex PCR. This sample has some 39,000 clones; 80% to 85% occur once, and the top ten carry 22%. The chain couples TRBV11-2 to TRBJ2-7; TRBD2 matches at 13 bases. Sample: CD4+ or CD8+ T cells sorted from blood, taken in a trial of the OX40 agonist ivuxolimab. The clonotype comes from an adult with an advanced solid tumor such as melanoma, head and neck, liver or kidney cancer. CDR3 DNA sequence: TGTGCCAGCAGCTCCCTCTATACTAGCGGGAGGGGGAGCGAGCAGTACTTC. It specifies CASSSLYTSGRGSEQYF.